This record looks at one TCR beta chain sequence and its context. The antigen is unknown. This record comes from a study of T cell clonotyping in hematopoietic cell transplantation. Overall study context: Pretransplant recipient samples were taken after cytoreduction. Findings and caveats of the study: Few recipient clonotypes overlapped donors; over 97% were de novo at given depth. Broader posttransplant TCR repertoire diversity was predicted by graft donor and pretransplant recipient Inverse Simpson Index values. Pathologically expanded recipient clonotypes increased progressively from day 30 to day 180 as diversity fell.

Data came from immunoSEQ multiplex PCR; TCRdb stores just in-frame clones and leaves some out. The data contain more than 40,000 clones, about 85% of them singletons. The V gene's germline CDR1 is SGHVS and CDR2 FQNEAQ. This CDR3 has 18 residues. The V and J ends lost 1 base and 3 bases respectively, with 20 bases between them. The time point here: recipient sample about 28 days before transplant, after cytoreduction. V is TRBV7-8 and J is TRBJ2-3; D may match TRBD1 or TRBD2 (6 bases each). Sequenced material: peripheral blood mononuclear cells, taken before stem cell transplant. The receptor's source is a man between 60 and 70 years old with acute myeloid leukemia. Some clones in this sample may be carry-over from other donors' samples. CDR3 DNA: TGTGCCAGCAGCTTAGTTTACGGAGGGGGGCGAGGGACAGATACGCAGTATTTT. Translation: CASSLVYGGGRGTDTQYF.